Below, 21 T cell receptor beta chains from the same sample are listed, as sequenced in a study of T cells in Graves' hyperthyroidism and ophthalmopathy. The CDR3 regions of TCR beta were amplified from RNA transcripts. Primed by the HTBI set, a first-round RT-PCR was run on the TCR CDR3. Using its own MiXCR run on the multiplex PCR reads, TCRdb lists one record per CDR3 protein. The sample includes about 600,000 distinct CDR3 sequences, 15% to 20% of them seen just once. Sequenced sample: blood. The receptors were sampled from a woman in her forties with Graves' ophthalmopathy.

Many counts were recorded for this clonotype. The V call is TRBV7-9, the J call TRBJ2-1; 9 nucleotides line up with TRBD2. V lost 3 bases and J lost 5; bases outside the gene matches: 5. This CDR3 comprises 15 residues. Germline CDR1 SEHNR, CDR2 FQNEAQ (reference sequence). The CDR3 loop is CASSFSGRGDNEQFF. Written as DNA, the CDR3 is TGTGCCAGCAGCTTTAGCGGGAGAGGGGACAATGAGCAGTTCTTC.

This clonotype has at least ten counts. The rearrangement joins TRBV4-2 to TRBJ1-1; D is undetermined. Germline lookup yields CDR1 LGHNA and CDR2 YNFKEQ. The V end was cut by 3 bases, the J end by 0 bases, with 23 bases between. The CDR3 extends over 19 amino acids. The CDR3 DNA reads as TGTGCCAGCAGCCAGGCCGGGAGTTGGGTCTTACCCCTGAACACTGAAGCTTTCTTT. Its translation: CASSQAGSWVLPLNTEAFF.

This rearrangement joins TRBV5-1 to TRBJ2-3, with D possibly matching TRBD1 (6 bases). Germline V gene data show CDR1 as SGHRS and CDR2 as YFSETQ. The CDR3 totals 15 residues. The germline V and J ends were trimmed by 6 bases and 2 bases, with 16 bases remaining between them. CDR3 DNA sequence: TGCGCCAGCACCTACTTTGACAGGACCACAGATACGCAGTATTTT. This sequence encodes CASTYFDRTTDTQYF.

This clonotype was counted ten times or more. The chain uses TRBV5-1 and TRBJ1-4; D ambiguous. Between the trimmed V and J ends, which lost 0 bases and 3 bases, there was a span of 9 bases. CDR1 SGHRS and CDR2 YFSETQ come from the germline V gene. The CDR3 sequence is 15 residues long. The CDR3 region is CASSLGVLANEKLFF. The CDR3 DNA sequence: TGCGCCAGCAGCTTGGGGGTTTTGGCTAATGAAAAACTGTTTTTT.

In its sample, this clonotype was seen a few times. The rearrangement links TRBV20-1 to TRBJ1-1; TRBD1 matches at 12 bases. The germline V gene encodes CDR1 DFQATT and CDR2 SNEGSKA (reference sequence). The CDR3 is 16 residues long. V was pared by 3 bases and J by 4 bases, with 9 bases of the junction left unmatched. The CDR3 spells CSASPGTGGEITEAFF. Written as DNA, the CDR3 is TGCAGTGCTAGTCCCGGGACAGGGGGCGAGATCACTGAAGCTTTCTTT.

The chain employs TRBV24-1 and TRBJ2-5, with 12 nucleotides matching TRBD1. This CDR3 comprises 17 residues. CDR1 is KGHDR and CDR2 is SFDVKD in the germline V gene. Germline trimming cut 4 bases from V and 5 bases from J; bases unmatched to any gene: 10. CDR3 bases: TGTGCCACCAGTGACATACCCGGGACAGGGGGCAGGGAGACCCAGTACTTC. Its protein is CATSDIPGTGGRETQYF.

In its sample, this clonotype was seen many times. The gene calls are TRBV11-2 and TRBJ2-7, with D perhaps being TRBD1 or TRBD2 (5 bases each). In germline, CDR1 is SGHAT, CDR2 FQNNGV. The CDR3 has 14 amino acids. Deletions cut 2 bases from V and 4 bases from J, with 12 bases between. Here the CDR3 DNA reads TGTGCCAGCAGCTTAAGTGGGGGAGTGTACGAGCAGTACTTC. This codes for CASSLSGGVYEQYF.

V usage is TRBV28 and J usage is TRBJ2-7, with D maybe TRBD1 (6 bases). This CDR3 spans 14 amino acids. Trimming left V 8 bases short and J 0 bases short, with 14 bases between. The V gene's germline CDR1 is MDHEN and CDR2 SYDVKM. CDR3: CASASPDSSYEQYF. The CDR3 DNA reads TGTGCCAGCGCCTCGCCGGACAGCTCCTACGAGCAGTACTTC.

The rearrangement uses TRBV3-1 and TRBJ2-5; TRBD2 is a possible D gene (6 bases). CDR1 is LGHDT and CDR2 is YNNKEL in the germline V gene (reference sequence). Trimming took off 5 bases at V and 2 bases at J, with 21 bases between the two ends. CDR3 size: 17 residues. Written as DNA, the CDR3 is TGTGCCAGCAGCTTTTTCAGGCGGGGCGCCCTACAAGAGACCCAGTACTTC. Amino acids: CASSFFRRGALQETQYF.

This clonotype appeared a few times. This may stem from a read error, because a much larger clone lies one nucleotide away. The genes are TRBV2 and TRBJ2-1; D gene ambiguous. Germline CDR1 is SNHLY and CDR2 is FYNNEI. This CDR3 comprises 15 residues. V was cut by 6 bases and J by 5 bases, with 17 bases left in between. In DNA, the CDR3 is TGTGCCAGCAGATCTAGAGGCTTGCGTAACAATGAGCAGTTCTTC. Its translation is CASRSRGLRNNEQFF.

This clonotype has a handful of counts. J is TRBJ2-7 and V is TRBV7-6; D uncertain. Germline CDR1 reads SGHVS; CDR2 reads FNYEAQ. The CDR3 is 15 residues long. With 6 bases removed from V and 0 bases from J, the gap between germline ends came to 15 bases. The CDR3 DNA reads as TGTGCCAGCAGTGAGCAGACCCATCCCTCCTACGAGCAGTACTTC. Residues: CASSEQTHPSYEQYF.

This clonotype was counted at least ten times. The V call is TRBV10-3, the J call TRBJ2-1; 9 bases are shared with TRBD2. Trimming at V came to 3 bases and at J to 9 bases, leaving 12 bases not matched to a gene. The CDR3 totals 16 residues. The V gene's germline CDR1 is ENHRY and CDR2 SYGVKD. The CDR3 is CAISDPTSGGGSEQFF. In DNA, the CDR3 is TGTGCCATCAGTGACCCGACTAGCGGAGGAGGTAGTGAGCAGTTCTTC.

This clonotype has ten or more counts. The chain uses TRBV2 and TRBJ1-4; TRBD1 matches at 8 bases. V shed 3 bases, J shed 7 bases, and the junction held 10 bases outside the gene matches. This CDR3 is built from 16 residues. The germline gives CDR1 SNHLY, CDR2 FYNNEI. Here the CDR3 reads CASSEGQGAAGEKLFF. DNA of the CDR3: TGTGCCAGCAGTGAGGGGCAGGGGGCAGCCGGTGAAAAACTGTTTTTT.

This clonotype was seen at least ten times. The CDR3 coding sequence is TGCGCCAGCAGCCAAGTTTACAACAGCCGAAACACTGAAGCTTTCTTT. Its translation is CASSQVYNSRNTEAFF. V is TRBV4-1 and J is TRBJ1-1; D gene uncertain. Germline CDR1 is MGHRA and CDR2 is YSYEKL. The V and J ends lost 1 base and 2 bases respectively, with 14 bases between them. This CDR3 contains 16 residues.

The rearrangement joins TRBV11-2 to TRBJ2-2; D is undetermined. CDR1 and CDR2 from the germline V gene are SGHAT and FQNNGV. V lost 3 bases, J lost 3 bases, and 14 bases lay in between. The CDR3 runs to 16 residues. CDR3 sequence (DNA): TGTGCCAGCAGCTTGGAACAACAGAGTTACACCGGGGAGCTGTTTTTT. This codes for CASSLEQQSYTGELFF.

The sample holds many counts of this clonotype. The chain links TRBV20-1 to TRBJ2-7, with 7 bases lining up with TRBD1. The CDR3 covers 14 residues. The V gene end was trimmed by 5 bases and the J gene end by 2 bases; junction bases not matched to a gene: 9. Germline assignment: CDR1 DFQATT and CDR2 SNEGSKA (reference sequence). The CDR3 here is CSAYTRGPPYEQYF. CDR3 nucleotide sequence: TGCAGTGCTTACACGAGGGGGCCCCCCTACGAGCAGTACTTC.

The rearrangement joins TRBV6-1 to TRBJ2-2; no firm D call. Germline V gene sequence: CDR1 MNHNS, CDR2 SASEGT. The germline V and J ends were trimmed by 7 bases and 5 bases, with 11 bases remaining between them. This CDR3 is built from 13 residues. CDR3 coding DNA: TGTGCCAGCACAACCAGGCCGACCGGGGAGCTGTTTTTT. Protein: CASTTRPTGELFF.

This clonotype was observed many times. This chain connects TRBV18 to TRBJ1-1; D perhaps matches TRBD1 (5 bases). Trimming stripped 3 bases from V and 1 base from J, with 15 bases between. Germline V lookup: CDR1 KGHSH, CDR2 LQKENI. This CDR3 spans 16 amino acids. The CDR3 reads CASSPREGPSNTEAFF. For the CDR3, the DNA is TGTGCCAGCTCACCTAGGGAGGGGCCTTCGAACACTGAAGCTTTCTTT.

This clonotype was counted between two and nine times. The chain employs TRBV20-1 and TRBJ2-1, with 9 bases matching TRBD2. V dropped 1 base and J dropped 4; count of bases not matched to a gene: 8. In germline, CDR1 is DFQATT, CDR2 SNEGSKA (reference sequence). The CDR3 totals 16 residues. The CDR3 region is CSARAPRGGTYNEQFF. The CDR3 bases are TGCAGTGCTAGAGCCCCGCGGGGGGGAACTTACAATGAGCAGTTCTTC.

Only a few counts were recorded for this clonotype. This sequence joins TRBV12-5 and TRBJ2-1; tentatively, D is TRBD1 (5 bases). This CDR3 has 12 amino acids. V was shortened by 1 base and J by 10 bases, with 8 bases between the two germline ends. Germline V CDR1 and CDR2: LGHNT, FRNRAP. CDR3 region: CASGLAKGEQFF. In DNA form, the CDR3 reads TGTGCTAGTGGTTTGGCAAAGGGGGAGCAGTTCTTC.

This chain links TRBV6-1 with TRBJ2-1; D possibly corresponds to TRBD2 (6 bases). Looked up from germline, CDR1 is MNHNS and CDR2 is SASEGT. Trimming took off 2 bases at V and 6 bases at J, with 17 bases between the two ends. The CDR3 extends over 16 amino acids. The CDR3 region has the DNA TGTGCCAGCAGTGAAACTAGCTCGGGAGACCCCAATGAGCAGTTCTTC. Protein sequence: CASSETSSGDPNEQFF.